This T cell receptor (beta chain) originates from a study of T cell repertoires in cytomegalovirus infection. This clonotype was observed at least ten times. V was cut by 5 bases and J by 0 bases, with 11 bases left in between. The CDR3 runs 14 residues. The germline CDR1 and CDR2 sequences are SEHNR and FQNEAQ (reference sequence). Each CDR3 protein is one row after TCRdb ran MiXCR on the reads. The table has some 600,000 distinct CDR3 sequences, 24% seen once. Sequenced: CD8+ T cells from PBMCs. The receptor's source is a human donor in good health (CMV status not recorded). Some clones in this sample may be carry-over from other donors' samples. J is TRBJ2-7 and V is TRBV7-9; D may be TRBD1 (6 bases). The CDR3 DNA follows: TGTGCCAGCAGCGCGGACAGTTCCTCCTACGAGCAGTACTTC. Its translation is CASSADSSSYEQYF.